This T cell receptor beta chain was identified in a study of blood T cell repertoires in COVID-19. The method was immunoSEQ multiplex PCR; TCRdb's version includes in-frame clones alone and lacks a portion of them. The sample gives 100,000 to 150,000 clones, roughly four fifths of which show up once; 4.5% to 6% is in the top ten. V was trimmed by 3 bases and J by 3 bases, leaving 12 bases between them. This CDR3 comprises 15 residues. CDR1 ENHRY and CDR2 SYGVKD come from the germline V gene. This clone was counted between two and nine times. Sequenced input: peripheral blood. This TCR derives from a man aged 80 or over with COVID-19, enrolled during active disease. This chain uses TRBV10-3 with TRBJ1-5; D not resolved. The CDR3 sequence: CAISDVDNNNQPQHF. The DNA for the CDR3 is TGTGCCATCAGTGATGTCGACAACAACAATCAGCCCCAGCATTTT.